This section outlines one T cell receptor (beta chain) sequence together with its context. This sample stems from a study of early T cells in non-severe SARS-CoV-2 infection. Study summary: Whole-blood bulk RNA, unsorted, was sequenced, and chains were unpaired.

The germline gives CDR1 SGDLS, CDR2 YYNGEE. The CDR3 is 15 amino acids. V shed 3 bases, J shed 9 bases, and the junction held 8 bases outside the gene matches. cDNA molecules, individually, were tagged with unique molecular identifiers. TCRdb itself ran the 5' RACE reads through MiXCR, one entry per CDR3 protein. The sample yields about 61,000 distinct CDR3 sequences, 10% to 14% seen once. The receptor comes from an adult who was a healthcare worker with PCR-confirmed SARS-CoV-2 infection or an uninfected control (not recorded which). The chain recombines TRBV9 with TRBJ1-6, with 8 nucleotides matching TRBD1. What was sequenced was whole blood. CDR3 sequence: CASSEEDRVASPLHF. CDR3 sequence (DNA): TGTGCCAGCAGCGAAGAGGACAGGGTGGCTTCACCCCTCCACTTT.